Listed here are 5 T cell receptor beta chains from one sample, sequenced in a study of human T cells and chemical hapten exposure. TCRdb processed the RACE reads anew with MiXCR; each CDR3 protein has one entry. The sample carries approximately 72,000 distinct CDR3 sequences, over 8.5% recorded once. The time point here: patch test 3, about 24 weeks after DPC sensitization. The treatment denotes: therapeutic diphenylcyclopropenone sensitization with weekly scalp DPC. The sample in question was whole blood, obtained in connection with sensitization to the hapten diphenylcyclopropenone (DPC). The receptors come from a woman between 50 and 59 years old with alopecia areata. Some clones in this sample may be carry-over from other donors' samples.

The gene calls are TRBV29-1 and TRBJ2-1; D gene unclear. The germline V gene encodes CDR1 SQVTM and CDR2 ANQGSEA. This CDR3 is 14 amino acids long. With 2 bases removed from V and 3 bases from J, the gap between germline ends came to 11 bases. CDR3 protein: CSVEPRLSYNEQFF. Written as DNA, the CDR3 is TGCAGCGTTGAACCCCGCCTTAGCTACAATGAGCAGTTCTTC.

The V and J genes are TRBV6-1 and TRBJ1-1; D gene unclear. The V end lost 4 bases, the J end lost 3 bases, and 9 bases lay between the germline ends. The CDR3 covers 13 residues. Germline lookup yields CDR1 MNHNS and CDR2 SASEGT. CDR3 residues: CASSGQEYTEAFF. The CDR3 DNA reads as TGTGCCAGCAGTGGGCAGGAGTACACTGAAGCTTTCTTT.

This clonotype was picked up many times. The chain employs TRBV5-1 and TRBJ2-2; 11 nucleotides agree with TRBD2. V was pared by 5 bases and J by 5 bases, with 5 bases of the junction left unmatched. This CDR3 contains 15 residues. Per the germline V gene, CDR1 is SGHRS and CDR2 is YFSETQ. The CDR3 loop reads CASSFGTSGTGELFF. DNA for the CDR3: TGCGCCAGCAGTTTCGGGACTAGCGGAACCGGGGAGCTGTTTTTT.

This clonotype has a count of ten or more. J is TRBJ2-3 and V is TRBV4-2; 9 nucleotides agree with TRBD2. Germline CDR1 LGHNA, CDR2 YNFKEQ. Trimming took 0 bases from V and 1 from J; bases not matched to a gene: 5. This CDR3 is 17 amino acids long. CDR3 in amino acids: CASSQDHAGGRTDTQYF. The CDR3 DNA sequence: TGTGCCAGCAGCCAAGATCACGCGGGGGGGCGCACAGATACGCAGTATTTT.

The CDR3 DNA reads TGCGCCAGCAGCCCGTACCTCCGGGACAAAGGTTCACCCCTCCACTTT. Amino acid sequence: CASSPYLRDKGSPLHF. The chain combines TRBV5-1 with TRBJ1-6; D might be TRBD1 (6 bases). CDR3 length equals 16 residues. V was pared by 4 bases and J by 9 bases, with 20 bases between. Germline V gene lookup returns CDR1 SGHRS and CDR2 YFSETQ.